This T cell receptor (beta chain) was documented in a study of CD8 T cells in Susac syndrome. Random hexamers were used to reverse transcribe the RNA input (roughly 0.5 to 1 ug). An immunoSEQ multiplex PCR amplified TCR beta CDR3 over 54 Vbeta and 13 Jbeta. TCRdb reprocessed the immunoSEQ multiplex PCR reads with MiXCR, giving one entry per CDR3 protein. The data show 150,000 to 200,000 distinct CDR3 sequences, with roughly 95% seen just once and 0.075% to 0.1% held by the top ten. The length of the CDR3 is 15 residues. The ends lost 6 bases at V and 7 bases at J; junction bases unmatched: 9. Germline V gene data show CDR1 as SNHLY and CDR2 as FYNNEI.

The genes are TRBV2 and TRBJ2-2; 9 nucleotides match TRBD1. The receptor was isolated from a human donor with Susac syndrome. Sequencing was carried out using CD4+ T cells from PBMCs. CDR3 DNA: TGTGCCAGCAGGCTCGGGGACAGGGTCGTCGGGGAGCTGTTTTTT. Its translation is CASRLGDRVVGELFF.